This TCR beta chain comes out of a study of T cell clusters in autoimmune cytopenias. TRB rearrangements were amplified by touch-down multiplex PCR with mixed TRB-A/B primers. TCRdb re-analyzed the multiplex PCR reads; it lists each CDR3 protein once, without DNA. The listing records more than 2,500 distinct CDR3 sequences. TRB was amplified from about 270 ng of peripheral blood genomic DNA per sample. This clonotype is medium-sized by frequency. What it binds is unknown. The study, taken as a whole, reports: TRB repertoire shifts in secondary cytopenia and chronic lymphocytic leukemia mostly reflected lymphoma, not autoimmunity.

The CDR3 consists of 18 residues. Germline V gene lookup returns CDR1 KGHSH and CDR2 LQKENI. The sample comprised peripheral blood. This chain connects TRBV18 to TRBJ1-1; the D gene TCRdb calls, TRBD1, cannot be checked with no DNA. The origin of this receptor is a human donor with an autoimmune cytopenia, with autoimmune hepatitis or in good health (not recorded which). CDR3 sequence reads: CASSPAPGEGGPNAEAFF.